Each of the 27 T cell receptor beta chains below was sequenced from the same sample in a study of blood T cell repertoires in COVID-19. TCRdb keeps only in-frame clones here, not all; method: immunoSEQ multiplex PCR. This sample has some 320,000 clones, with almost 85% found just once. Sequences were obtained from peripheral blood. Receptor source: a human donor in a cohort sampled during active COVID-19.

The chain employs TRBV30 and TRBJ1-2; D ambiguous. This CDR3 is built from 12 residues. CDR1 is GTSNPN and CDR2 is SVGIG in the germline V gene (reference sequence). The germline V and J ends were trimmed by 2 bases and 8 bases, with 12 bases remaining between them. The CDR3 DNA sequence: TGTGCCTGGAGTATCCGGGGAGAAGGCTACACCTTC. This codes for CAWSIRGEGYTF. The full variable domain, its missing parts supplied by reference TRBV30 and TRBJ1-2, is SQTIHQWPATLVQPVGSPLSLECTVEGTSNPNLYWYRQAAGRGLQLLFYSVGIGQISSEVPQNLSASRPQDRQFILSSKKLLLSDSGFYLCAWSIRGEGYTFGSGTRLTVV.

V and J are TRBV18 and TRBJ1-4, with a possible D match to TRBD1 (5 bases). This CDR3 comprises 16 residues. The V gene's germline CDR1 is KGHSH and CDR2 LQKENI. The V gene lost 6 bases and the J gene lost 2 bases, with 16 bases spanning the gap. The DNA for the CDR3 is TGTGCCAGCTCGGGGCGGGACCTTGAGACTAATGAAAAACTGTTTTTT. This sequence encodes CASSGRDLETNEKLFF. The full variable domain, with the rest looked up from reference TRBV18 and TRBJ1-4, is NAGVMQNPRHLVRRRGQEARLRCSPMKGHSHVYWYRQLPEEGLKFMVYLQKENIIDESGMPKERFSAEFPKEGPSILRIQQVVRGDSAAYFCASSGRDLETNEKLFFGSGTQLSVL.

The V gene is TRBV6-5, the J gene TRBJ1-6; D remains ambiguous. With 2 bases removed from V and 6 bases from J, the gap between germline ends came to 8 bases. The CDR3 loop spans 14 amino acids. CDR1 is MNHEY and CDR2 is SVGAGI in the germline V gene. DNA of the CDR3: TGTGCCAGCAGTTACAAACCCGGTAATTCACCCCTCCACTTT. Translating it yields CASSYKPGNSPLHF.

This chain uses TRBV12-3 or TRBV12-4 with TRBJ2-1, with D possibly matching TRBD2 (5 bases). This CDR3 has 12 residues. V lost 7 bases to trimming and J lost 5 bases, with 9 bases between them. The CDR3 DNA reads as TGTGCCAGCACCTGGGGAGACAATGAGCAGTTCTTC. Protein product: CASTWGDNEQFF.

The V call is TRBV6-5, the J call TRBJ1-4; D unclear. The CDR3 sequence is 14 residues long. V lost 5 bases and J lost 0, with 7 bases in between. The germline gives CDR1 MNHEY, CDR2 SVGAGI. The CDR3 reads CASSPETTNEKLFF. Written as DNA, the CDR3 is TGTGCCAGCAGTCCGGAGACAACTAATGAAAAACTGTTTTTT.

The chain carries TRBV5-5 and TRBJ1-5, with D possibly matching TRBD1 (5 bases). This CDR3 is built from 15 residues. Per the germline V gene, CDR1 is SGHKS and CDR2 is YYEKEE (reference sequence). V was clipped by 1 base and J by 3 bases, with 11 bases between them. CDR3 sequence reads: CASSLQGLNNQPQHF. DNA of the CDR3: TGTGCCAGCAGCTTGCAGGGCCTTAACAATCAGCCCCAGCATTTT.

The chain is built from TRBV19 and TRBJ1-1; D gene unclear. The CDR3 covers 14 residues. The ends were cut back, 6 bases at V and 0 bases at J, with 11 bases in the middle. Germline V CDR1 and CDR2: LNHDA, SQIVND (reference sequence). In DNA, the CDR3 is TGTGCCAGTAGGTACCAGGAGGTGAACACTGAAGCTTTCTTT. Its translation: CASRYQEVNTEAFF.

The V gene is TRBV7-3, the J gene TRBJ2-5; TRBD2 matches 9 bases. V gave up 3 bases and J gave up 4 bases; unmatched junction bases: 3. In germline, CDR1 is SGHTA, CDR2 FQGTGA. The CDR3 has 14 amino acids. CDR3 in amino acids: CASSFAGGSETQYF. CDR3 bases: TGTGCCAGCAGCTTTGCGGGGGGGTCAGAGACCCAGTACTTC.

The CDR3 loop reads CASSLGLAGIRTDTQYF. The CDR3 nucleotides are TGTGCCAGCAGCCTAGGGCTAGCGGGGATCCGCACAGATACGCAGTATTTT. This chain connects TRBV11-3 to TRBJ2-3; TRBD2 matches 9 bases. Germline trimming cut 5 bases from V and 1 base from J; bases unmatched to any gene: 10. The germline V gene encodes CDR1 SGHNT and CDR2 YENEEA. The CDR3 sequence is 17 residues long.

The chain combines TRBV20-1 with TRBJ1-2; 7 bases align to TRBD1. V shed 3 bases, J shed 4 bases, and the junction held 14 bases outside the gene matches. Germline CDR1 DFQATT, CDR2 SNEGSKA (reference sequence). This CDR3 comprises 16 residues. The CDR3 loop reads CSASRRGQAVGYGYTF. The CDR3 region has the DNA TGCAGTGCTAGTCGTCGCGGACAGGCGGTGGGCTATGGCTACACCTTC.

The chain recombines TRBV11-3 with TRBJ1-1; D is unclear. In germline, CDR1 is SGHNT, CDR2 YENEEA. V was clipped by 2 bases and J by 6 bases, with 13 bases between them. The CDR3 is made up of 14 amino acids. CDR3 loop: CASSLRPRDPEAFF. CDR3 nucleotides: TGTGCCAGCAGCTTACGACCTCGGGATCCTGAAGCTTTCTTT. Full variable domain (missing parts from reference TRBV11-3 and TRBJ1-1): EAGVVQSPRYKIIEKKQPVAFWCNPISGHNTLYWYLQNLGQGPELLIRYENEEAVDDSQLPKDRFSAERLKGVDSTLKIQPAELGDSAVYLCASSLRPRDPEAFFGQGTRLTVV.

The rearrangement links TRBV14 to TRBJ2-7, with 9 positions matching TRBD1. V trimming: 3 bases; J trimming: 2 bases; junction bases outside the gene matches: 2. The germline V gene encodes CDR1 SGHDN and CDR2 FVKESK. The CDR3 runs 14 residues. In nucleotides, the CDR3 is TGTGCCAGCAGCCACGACAGGGGGACCTACGAGCAGTACTTC. It translates to CASSHDRGTYEQYF.

This clone occurred a few times. The genes are TRBV7-8 and TRBJ1-3; D gene ambiguous. V shed 5 bases and J shed 0 bases, with 5 bases lying between them. The CDR3 sequence is 13 residues long. Germline V gene data show CDR1 as SGHVS and CDR2 as FQNEAQ. The CDR3 sequence is CASSRSSGNTIYF. Here the CDR3 DNA reads TGTGCCAGCAGCAGGAGCTCTGGAAACACCATATATTTT.

This rearrangement joins TRBV28 to TRBJ1-6; D unresolved. This CDR3 is built from 13 residues. The V end was cut by 4 bases, the J end by 4 bases, with 5 bases between. Germline CDR1 is MDHEN and CDR2 is SYDVKM. This CDR3 is CASSWEYNSPLHF. CDR3 sequence (DNA): TGTGCCAGCAGTTGGGAGTATAATTCACCCCTCCACTTT.

This clone appeared many times. This chain joins TRBV30 and TRBJ1-4, with D possibly matching TRBD1 (5 bases). The V gene lost 1 base and the J gene lost 7 bases, with 19 bases spanning the gap. There are 16 residues in the CDR3. From germline, CDR1 is GTSNPN and CDR2 SVGIG (reference sequence). CDR3 DNA: TGTGCCTGGAGTGACGGGACTGGGCCTATAGGTGAAAAACTGTTTTTT. Protein: CAWSDGTGPIGEKLFF.

The V call is TRBV6-5, the J call TRBJ1-5; a possible D gene is TRBD1 (6 bases). The CDR3 contains 14 residues. Trimming shortened V by 5 bases and J by 3 bases, and 11 bases separated the two germline ends. Germline lookup yields CDR1 MNHEY and CDR2 SVGAGI. The CDR3, as DNA: TGTGCCAGCAGTCCCGGGACACCCAATCAGCCCCAGCATTTT. Translation gives CASSPGTPNQPQHF.

The CDR3: CASSSGGNTEAFF. The CDR3 DNA follows: TGTGCCAGCAGCTCCGGGGGGAACACTGAAGCTTTCTTT. This chain joins TRBV7-9 and TRBJ1-1, with a tentative D call TRBD1 (5 bases). CDR1 and CDR2 from the germline V gene are SEHNR and FQNEAQ (reference sequence). The CDR3 has 13 residues. With 4 bases removed from V and 1 base from J, the gap between germline ends came to 7 bases.

The chain links TRBV10-3 to TRBJ1-1; 7 bases agree with TRBD1. The J segment lost 7 bases and the V segment lost 2 bases, leaving 10 bases of the junction unmatched. Germline loops: CDR1 ENHRY, CDR2 SYGVKD. This CDR3 has 15 residues. DNA of the CDR3: TGTGCCATCAGTGAGCCGCTCCAGGGGGAAGGTGAAGCTTTCTTT. Amino acid sequence: CAISEPLQGEGEAFF.

This clone has only a few counts. The chain uses TRBV6-1 and TRBJ2-5; 10 bases are shared with TRBD2. CDR3 size: 17 residues. Germline V gene sequence: CDR1 MNHNS, CDR2 SASEGT. The J segment lost 5 bases and the V segment lost 1 base, leaving 10 bases of the junction unmatched. The CDR3 sequence: CASSEEAGGPKLETQYF. CDR3 sequence (DNA): TGTGCCAGCAGTGAAGAAGCGGGGGGGCCTAAACTGGAGACCCAGTACTTC.

The V gene is TRBV4-1, the J gene TRBJ1-6; TRBD1 matches 9 bases. CDR3 size: 13 residues. Germline lookup yields CDR1 MGHRA and CDR2 YSYEKL. V dropped 3 bases and J dropped 10; count of bases not matched to a gene: 1. Here the CDR3 reads CASSQDRGSPLHF. The DNA of the CDR3 is TGCGCCAGCAGCCAGGACAGGGGATCACCCCTCCACTTT.

V gene TRBV2 combines with J gene TRBJ2-5; D is unresolved. Trimming cost V 4 bases and J 1 base, with 7 bases left between them. The length of the CDR3 is 13 residues. Germline assignment: CDR1 SNHLY and CDR2 FYNNEI. CDR3 DNA: TGTGCCAGCAGTGTCGAGCTCCAAGAGACCCAGTACTTC. This encodes CASSVELQETQYF. The full variable domain, rest sourced from reference TRBV2 and TRBJ2-5, is EPEVTQTPSHQVTQMGQEVILRCVPISNHLYFYWYRQILGQKVEFLVSFYNNEISEKSEIFDDQFSVERPDGSNFTLKIRSTKLEDSAMYFCASSVELQETQYFGPGTRLLVL.

This clone was picked up a small number of times. J is TRBJ2-7 and V is TRBV19; 12 bases fit TRBD2. CDR3 length: 15 residues. Germline loops: CDR1 LNHDA, CDR2 SQIVND (reference sequence). V shed 5 bases and J 7 bases; nucleotides not matched to a gene: 9. The CDR3 reads CASSPGLAGGLEQYF. CDR3 in DNA: TGTGCCAGTAGTCCCGGGCTAGCGGGGGGGCTGGAGCAGTACTTC.

This clone was recorded a few times. The J gene is TRBJ1-5, the V gene TRBV6-5; D unclear. The CDR3 has 15 amino acids. Germline CDR1 and CDR2: MNHEY and SVGAGI. The ends were cut back, 0 bases at V and 6 bases at J, with 12 bases in the middle. The CDR3 region is CASSYSKSGSQPQHF. The CDR3 DNA sequence: TGTGCCAGCAGTTACTCGAAGTCGGGGAGTCAGCCCCAGCATTTT.

In its sample, this clone was seen once. The chain couples TRBV10-3 to TRBJ2-2, with a possible D match to TRBD1 (5 bases). Germline V lookup: CDR1 ENHRY, CDR2 SYGVKD. Trimming took 0 bases from V and 2 from J, leaving 10 bases between them. The CDR3 loop spans 16 amino acids. CDR3 region: CAISESHRTNTGELFF. The CDR3 region has the DNA TGTGCCATCAGTGAGTCCCACAGGACCAACACCGGGGAGCTGTTTTTT.

The V and J genes are TRBV24-1 and TRBJ2-2; D might be TRBD1 (6 bases). CDR3 length: 17 residues. V was shortened by 3 bases and J by 0 bases, with 13 bases between the two germline ends. Germline V gives CDR1 KGHDR, CDR2 SFDVKD. The CDR3 reads CATSDMTGTSNTGELFF. CDR3 coding DNA: TGTGCCACCAGTGATATGACCGGGACATCGAACACCGGGGAGCTGTTTTTT.

A word on this clone: Different DNA sequences within this sample yield the same CDR3. The genes are TRBV27 and TRBJ1-5, with a weak D call TRBD1 (5 bases). Looked up from germline, CDR1 is MNHEY and CDR2 is SMNVEV (reference sequence). Trimming took off 2 bases at V and 1 base at J, with 6 bases between the two ends. The CDR3 is made up of 14 amino acids. CDR3 nucleotide sequence: TGTGCCAGCAGTTTAAGGGGAAGCAATCAGCCCCAGCATTTT. This codes for CASSLRGSNQPQHF.

This chain connects TRBV18 to TRBJ2-3; TRBD2 matches at 13 bases. The germline gives CDR1 KGHSH, CDR2 LQKENI. The ends lost 5 bases at V and 5 bases at J; junction bases unmatched: 10. CDR3 length: 17 residues. The CDR3 bases are TGTGCCAGCTCATCGGGAACTAGCGGGGGGGATCTAGATACGCAGTATTTT. Translation: CASSSGTSGGDLDTQYF.